The rows below give T cell receptor beta chains drawn from one sample of a study of OX40 agonist ivuxolimab in advanced cancers. Sequencing used immunoSEQ multiplex PCR; TCRdb keeps in-frame clones, though not all of them. The sample lists around 73,000 clones, approximately 90% occurring once. The sample in question was CD4+ or CD8+ T cells sorted from blood, obtained in a trial of the OX40 agonist ivuxolimab. These receptors came from an adult with an advanced solid tumor such as melanoma, head and neck, liver or kidney cancer. The CDR3 runs from the conserved cysteine through the conserved F or W. D genes are given only for firm matches. Clone size is stated in some rows and not others, as once, few, many or a class when expanded.

abundance	v_gene	d_gene	j_gene	CDR3nt	CDR3aa
NA	TRBV5-1	NA	TRBJ2-7	TGCGCCAGCAGCTCCGCAGGACGGGGTAGTGGTCTGTACGAGCAGTACTTC	CASSSAGRGSGLYEQYF
once	TRBV5-1	TRBD2	TRBJ2-3	TGCGCCAGCAGCCTCCTAGCGGGGGGTAACACAGATACGCAGTATTTT	CASSLLAGGNTDTQYF
NA	TRBV30	NA	TRBJ2-1	TGTGCCTGGAGTGACGGGAATGAGCAGTTCTTC	CAWSDGNEQFF
NA	TRBV25-1	TRBD1	TRBJ2-1	TGTGCCAGCAGTGGACAGGGGGCGAATGAGCAGTTCTTC	CASSGQGANEQFF
NA	TRBV11-2	NA	TRBJ1-5	TGTGCCAGCAGTCCTGGACAAGGAAGCAATCAGCCCCAGCATTTT	CASSPGQGSNQPQHF
NA	TRBV13	NA	TRBJ1-3	TGTGCCAGCAGCGAGAAGACGGGCGTCTCTGGAAACACCATATATTTT	CASSEKTGVSGNTIYF
NA	TRBV5-1	NA	TRBJ1-6	TGCGCCAGCAGCTACCGGGACACGTCAAATTCACCCCTCCACTTT	CASSYRDTSNSPLHF
NA	TRBV19	TRBD2	TRBJ2-3	TGTGCCAGTAGTATCACTAGCGGGACCACAGATACGCAGTATTTT	CASSITSGTTDTQYF
NA	TRBV5-8	TRBD1	TRBJ2-3	TGTGCCAGCAGCATCGGGGACAGAGCAGATACGCAGTATTTT	CASSIGDRADTQYF
NA	TRBV27	TRBD1	TRBJ1-1	TGTGCCAGCATCCCAGGGGGTGGGGGCGTTGAAGCTTTCTTT	CASIPGGGGVEAFF
NA	TRBV7-6	TRBD2	TRBJ2-3	TGTGCCAGCAGCCCAAGAGCGGGGGGGCCCCCAGATACGCAGTATTTT	CASSPRAGGPPDTQYF
NA	TRBV27	TRBD2	TRBJ2-2	TGTGCCAGCAGTTTCCTAGCGGGGGGGCCGACCGGGGAGCTGTTTTTT	CASSFLAGGPTGELFF
NA	TRBV10-3	NA	TRBJ1-5	TGTGCCATCAGTGAAGGTTTCATGGGGGGGGGCAATCAGCCCCAGCATTTT	CAISEGFMGGGNQPQHF
NA	TRBV5-1	NA	TRBJ2-7	TGCGCCAGCACCTGGTCAGCTTCGAGCTCCTACGAGCAGTACTTC	CASTWSASSSYEQYF
NA	TRBV5-1	TRBD1	TRBJ2-7	TGCGCCAGCAGTTCCGGACAGGGCGCCTACGAGCAGTACTTC	CASSSGQGAYEQYF
once	TRBV6-1	NA	TRBJ1-1	TGTGCCAGCCCTGAAGCTTTCTTT	CASPEAFF
NA	TRBV10-3	NA	TRBJ1-5	TGTGCCATCAGTGATCCCCCCTGGACGGGCGATCAGCCCCAGCATTTT	CAISDPPWTGDQPQHF
once	TRBV5-6	NA	TRBJ2-7	TGTGCCAGCAGCTCCTCAGAAGCCTACGAGCAGTACTTC	CASSSSEAYEQYF
NA	TRBV27	TRBD2	TRBJ2-7	TGTGCCAGCAGTCGGCCGGGGCGGGAGGGTGACGAGCAGTACTTC	CASSRPGREGDEQYF
NA	TRBV28	TRBD1	TRBJ2-1	TGTGCCAGCAGTTTGGGGACAGGATACAATGAGCAGTTCTTC	CASSLGTGYNEQFF
once	TRBV5-1	TRBD2	TRBJ2-7	TGCGCCAGCAGCCTAGGGACTATCTACGAGCAGTACTTC	CASSLGTIYEQYF
NA	TRBV4-1	TRBD2	TRBJ2-7	TGCGCCAGCAGCCAAGATGGAGCGGGAGGCTCCTACGAGCAGTACTTC	CASSQDGAGGSYEQYF
NA	TRBV27	NA	TRBJ2-7	TGTGCCAGCAGTTTACAACAGAGCTCCTACGAGCAGTACTTC	CASSLQQSSYEQYF
NA	TRBV27	NA	TRBJ2-1	TGTGCCAGCAGCCCGACAGGCCCGGGGGTGGGTGATGAGCAGTTCTTC	CASSPTGPGVGDEQFF
once	TRBV9	TRBD1	TRBJ1-1	TGTGCCAGCAGCCCTCACCCCGGGACAGGGCCAAACGCTGAAGCTTTCTTT	CASSPHPGTGPNAEAFF
NA	TRBV2	NA	TRBJ2-6	TGTGCCAGCAGTCGGGGGTGGGCCAACGTCCTGACTTTC	CASSRGWANVLTF
few	TRBV7-9	NA	TRBJ1-5	TGTGCCAGCAGCCCAGTCTTAGGTCAGCCCCAGCATTTT	CASSPVLGQPQHF
once	TRBV19	TRBD1	TRBJ2-5	TGTGCCAGTAATACAGGGGGGATCGGTAGCCAGTACTTC	CASNTGGIGSQYF
NA	TRBV11-2	NA	TRBJ1-5	TGTGCCAGCAGCACCGGACCTAATCAGCCCCAGCATTTT	CASSTGPNQPQHF
NA	TRBV19	NA	TRBJ1-1	TGTGCCAGTAGTATAGGGATGAACACTGAAGCTTTCTTT	CASSIGMNTEAFF
NA	TRBV27	TRBD1	TRBJ2-5	TGTGCCAGCAGACTGACAGGGGGAGAAGAGACCCAGTACTTC	CASRLTGGEETQYF
NA	TRBV4-1	TRBD1	TRBJ1-1	TGCGCCACGGAGGGGCAGGGGGGAAAAGCTTTCTTT	CATEGQGGKAFF
NA	TRBV29-1	NA	TRBJ1-1	TGCAGCGTTGATTTAGGGGATGAAGCTTTCTTT	CSVDLGDEAFF
NA	TRBV5-1	TRBD1	TRBJ2-7	TGCGCCAGCAGCTTACGACAGGGGGCGTACGAGCAGTACTTC	CASSLRQGAYEQYF
once	TRBV27	NA	TRBJ1-6	TGTGCCAGCAGTTTATCAGTCGAAGGTCCGAATTCACCCCTCCACTTT	CASSLSVEGPNSPLHF
NA	TRBV5-1	NA	TRBJ2-7	TGCGCCAGCAGCTTTTCTAAGGACCGGAGCTCCTACGAGCAGTACTTC	CASSFSKDRSSYEQYF
NA	TRBV4-1	NA	TRBJ1-1	TGCGCCAGCAGCCAAGATGTAGAGTACACTGAAGCTTTCTTT	CASSQDVEYTEAFF
once	TRBV9	NA	TRBJ2-1	TGTGCCAGCAGCGTCGAAGGGCTCCAATCCAATGAGCAGTTCTTC	CASSVEGLQSNEQFF
NA	TRBV27	NA	TRBJ2-2	TGTGCCAGCAGTTCTGGAAACACCGGGGAGCTGTTTTTT	CASSSGNTGELFF
NA	TRBV19	NA	TRBJ2-1	TGTGCCAGTAGTATCCTCGACAGGTACAATGAGCAGTTCTTC	CASSILDRYNEQFF
NA	TRBV5-1	NA	TRBJ2-2	TGCGCCAGCAGCTTGTTTGAAAGTCACGGGACCGGGGAGCTGTTTTTT	CASSLFESHGTGELFF
few	TRBV7-9	TRBD1	TRBJ1-6	TGTGCCAGCAGCCCCGTCCGAGCAGGGGGCCTTTCACCCCTCCACTTT	CASSPVRAGGLSPLHF
NA	TRBV27	NA	TRBJ1-5	TGTGCCAGCAGGTGGTCGTCACTTGACGGCAATCAGCCCCAGCATTTT	CASRWSSLDGNQPQHF
once	TRBV19	TRBD2	TRBJ2-1	TGTGCCAGTAGTATCCCCGCGGGGGGGCCTCCAAATGAGCAGTTCTTC	CASSIPAGGPPNEQFF
NA	TRBV7-6	NA	TRBJ2-3	TGTGCCAGCAGCGACCGGGGGGATACGCAGTATTTT	CASSDRGDTQYF
NA	TRBV28	NA	TRBJ2-7	TGTGCCAGCAGCTCAGACAGCTCCTACGAGCAGTACTTC	CASSSDSSYEQYF
NA	TRBV28	NA	TRBJ1-4	TGTGCCAGCAGTTTACTGGGATTTGGGGGGGAAAAACTGTTTTTT	CASSLLGFGGEKLFF
NA	TRBV2	TRBD1	TRBJ1-2	TGTGCCAGCAGGGAGGGGACAGGGGGGAATTATGGCTACACCTTC	CASREGTGGNYGYTF
NA	TRBV9	NA	TRBJ1-1	TGTGCCAGCAGCGCCTACGGGGCCAACACTGAAGCTTTCTTT	CASSAYGANTEAFF
NA	TRBV5-4	NA	TRBJ2-1	TGTGCCAGCACCCCGGGGGAGGGGGCTTCAGATGAGCAGTTCTTC	CASTPGEGASDEQFF
NA	TRBV11-3	NA	TRBJ2-1	TGTGCCAGCAGCGCAGACAACTACAATGAGCAGTTCTTC	CASSADNYNEQFF
NA	TRBV28	NA	TRBJ1-5	TGTGCCAGCAACACGGACAGAATTAATCAGCCCCAGCATTTT	CASNTDRINQPQHF
NA	TRBV2	TRBD1	TRBJ2-7	TGTGCCAGCAGTGAAACCGCCCCGACAGGGGGCTGGGACGAGCAGTACTTC	CASSETAPTGGWDEQYF
NA	TRBV7-9	TRBD1	TRBJ1-1	TGTGCCAGCAGCTTAAGGACAGGGTGGACTGAAGCTTTCTTT	CASSLRTGWTEAFF
NA	TRBV18	NA	TRBJ1-1	TGTGCCAGCTCAACAAAGAGCACTGAAGCTTTCTTT	CASSTKSTEAFF
few	TRBV7-9	NA	TRBJ1-4	TGTGCCAGCAGCCCAGGGTCTAAGCTGTTTTTT	CASSPGSKLFF
once	TRBV9	NA	TRBJ1-1	TGTGCCAGCAGTTCCCCAGGGGCCAACACTGAAGCTTTCTTT	CASSSPGANTEAFF
NA	TRBV30	NA	TRBJ2-7	TGTGCCTGGAGTGTGGACGGGGCTTCGGTCGAGCAGTACTTC	CAWSVDGASVEQYF
NA	TRBV19	NA	TRBJ2-4	TGTGCCAGTAGATCCGGGACTGGGTTGTGGTACTTC	CASRSGTGLWYF
NA	TRBV19	TRBD2	TRBJ2-1	TGTGCCAGTAGTATAGAGCTGGGACTAGCGGGAGTAAATGAGCAGTTCTTC	CASSIELGLAGVNEQFF